This is a list of T cell receptor beta chains from one sample in a study of human T cells and chemical hapten exposure. One entry per CDR3 protein results from TCRdb running MiXCR on the RACE reads. The sample has around 300,000 distinct CDR3 sequences; around 7% are singletons. The specimen comprised whole blood, sampled in connection with sensitization to the hapten diphenylcyclopropenone (DPC). These receptors were obtained from a woman between 18 and 29 years old with alopecia areata. Some clones in this sample may be carry-over from other donors' samples. Both conserved end residues are part of each CDR3. Fields, in order: V gene, J gene, clone size, D gene, CDR3 protein, CDR3 DNA. A D gene is named only where the DNA matches it firmly. Clone sizes are given selectively: once, few, many, or a class where the clone is expanded.

>TRBV5-1|TRBJ2-7|-|TRBD1
CASSRDRATTYEQYF
TGCGCCAGCAGCAGGGACAGGGCCACTACCTACGAGCAGTACTTC
>TRBV4-3|TRBJ1-5|-|-
CASSQDLKFPGRNQPQHF
TGCGCCAGCAGCCAAGATCTTAAGTTCCCGGGGAGAAATCAGCCCCAGCATTTT
>TRBV6-1|TRBJ2-7|few|-
CASGQVRDEQYF
TGTGCCAGCGGTCAAGTCCGGGACGAGCAGTACTTC
>TRBV5-1|TRBJ1-1|-|TRBD1
CASSSGQGRTEAFF
TGCGCCAGCAGCTCCGGACAGGGAAGGACTGAAGCTTTCTTT
>TRBV10-3|TRBJ2-3|few|-
CATKGPTGYSSTDTQYF
TGTGCCACGAAGGGGCCAACAGGGTATTCTAGCACAGATACGCAGTATTTT
>TRBV28|TRBJ2-3|few|TRBD1
CASTRGHTDTQYF
TGTGCCAGCACCAGGGGGCACACAGATACGCAGTATTTT
>TRBV6-6|TRBJ1-1|-|TRBD1
CASFLTGLDTEAFF
TGTGCCAGCTTCTTGACAGGGTTAGACACTGAAGCTTTCTTT
>TRBV6-2/TRBV6-3|TRBJ1-1|many|-
CASVRETEAFF
TGTGCCAGCGTGAGGGAGACTGAAGCTTTCTTT
>TRBV20-1|TRBJ2-3|few|TRBD1
CSVTLGTAFTDTQYF
TGCAGTGTTACACTCGGGACAGCCTTCACAGATACGCAGTATTTT
>TRBV6-5|TRBJ2-3|few|TRBD2
CASSLDGGGYTDTQYF
TGTGCCAGCAGTCTTGACGGGGGGGGTTACACAGATACGCAGTATTTT
>TRBV5-5|TRBJ1-2|-|-
CASSGFRFTYTF
TGTGCCAGCAGCGGATTCAGATTCACCTACACCTTC
>TRBV20-1|TRBJ1-1|-|-
CSARPGGRANTEAFF
TGCAGTGCTAGGCCCGGCGGCAGGGCGAACACTGAAGCTTTCTTT
>TRBV5-1|TRBJ1-1|few|-
CASSLVGENTEAFF
TGCGCCAGCAGCTTGGTAGGGGAGAACACTGAAGCTTTCTTT
>TRBV13|TRBJ1-6|many|-
CASSLVGQTNSPLHF
TGTGCCAGCAGCTTAGTAGGACAGACTAATTCACCCCTCCACTTT
>TRBV3-1|TRBJ2-3|-|-
CASSRALTDTQYF
TGTGCCAGCAGCCGGGCTCTCACAGATACGCAGTATTTT
>TRBV12-3/TRBV12-4|TRBJ1-5|-|TRBD1
CASSMPGQGINQPQHF
TGTGCCAGCAGCATGCCGGGACAGGGAATCAATCAGCCCCAGCATTTT
>TRBV2|TRBJ1-5|-|-
CASKLPTSNQPQHF
TGTGCCAGCAAATTACCCACTAGCAATCAGCCCCAGCATTTT
>TRBV3-1|TRBJ2-4|-|-
CASSQDYNTKNIQYF
TGTGCCAGCAGCCAAGATTACAACACAAAAAACATTCAGTACTTC
>TRBV4-1|TRBJ2-7|few|TRBD2
CASSQDLRGASYEQYF
TGCGCCAGCAGCCAAGATCTGCGGGGGGCAAGTTACGAGCAGTACTTC
>TRBV12-3/TRBV12-4|TRBJ2-3|many|TRBD2
CASRVSGRSTDTQYF
TGTGCCAGCAGGGTGAGCGGGAGAAGCACAGATACGCAGTATTTT
>TRBV7-9|TRBJ2-7|-|-
CASSFPGSEQYF
TGTGCCAGCAGCTTTCCCGGGAGCGAGCAGTACTTC
>TRBV6-6|TRBJ2-3|few|-
CASSYSRNTDTQYF
TGTGCCAGCAGTTACTCGAGGAACACAGATACGCAGTATTTT
>TRBV19|TRBJ2-1|-|-
CASSRSTGYEQFF
TGTGCCAGTAGTAGGTCGACGGGATATGAGCAGTTCTTC
>TRBV24-1|TRBJ2-1|many|-
CATIPNEQFF
TGTGCCACCATTCCCAATGAGCAGTTCTTC
>TRBV24-1|TRBJ2-3|-|-
CATKESGTDTQYF
TGTGCCACCAAGGAGAGTGGCACAGATACGCAGTATTTT
>TRBV6-4|TRBJ1-1|many|-
CASSVSGGVTEAFF
TGTGCCAGCAGTGTATCGGGGGGAGTTACTGAAGCTTTCTTT
>TRBV5-1|TRBJ2-2|many|-
CASSWGTGNTGELFF
TGCGCCAGCAGCTGGGGTACAGGGAACACCGGGGAGCTGTTTTTT
>TRBV12-3/TRBV12-4|TRBJ1-5|many|-
CASSLALSKAYSNQPQHF
TGTGCCAGCAGTTTAGCGCTAAGTAAAGCTTATAGCAATCAGCCCCAGCATTTT
>TRBV6-4|TRBJ2-2|many|-
CASSDSDRSTGELFF
TGTGCCAGCAGTGACTCGGACAGAAGCACCGGGGAGCTGTTTTTT
>TRBV20-1|TRBJ1-1|few|TRBD1
CSASGTGATEAFF
TGCAGTGCTAGTGGGACAGGGGCCACTGAAGCTTTCTTT
>TRBV5-1|TRBJ2-1|-|TRBD2
CASSLDVAGDYNEQFF
TGCGCCAGCAGCTTGGACGTGGCGGGGGACTACAATGAGCAGTTCTTC
>TRBV29-1|TRBJ2-3|many|-
CSVEKQGFTDTQYF
TGCAGCGTTGAAAAACAGGGTTTCACAGATACGCAGTATTTT
>TRBV20-1|TRBJ1-6|-|-
CSARDRARGRIPSSYNSPLHF
TGCAGTGCTAGAGATCGGGCCCGCGGCCGGATACCGAGCTCCTATAATTCACCCCTCCACTTT
>TRBV24-1|TRBJ2-2|-|-
CATSDLVRGTENTGELFF
TGTGCCACCAGTGATTTGGTGCGCGGGACAGAGAACACCGGGGAGCTGTTTTTT
>TRBV7-9|TRBJ2-7|few|-
CASSLYPNNEQYF
TGTGCCAGCAGCTTATATCCGAATAACGAGCAGTACTTC
>TRBV2|TRBJ2-5|-|-
CASEQNLQETQYF
TGTGCCAGCGAACAGAATCTCCAAGAGACCCAGTACTTC
>TRBV6-5|TRBJ2-7|many|TRBD2
CASSSSGGGYEQYF
TGTGCCAGCAGTTCCAGCGGGGGAGGGTACGAGCAGTACTTC
>TRBV7-8|TRBJ1-1|many|-
CASSLLGVGNTEAFF
TGTGCCAGCAGCTTATTGGGGGTGGGGAACACTGAAGCTTTCTTT
>TRBV12-3/TRBV12-4|TRBJ2-7|many|TRBD1
CASSPTGVQQYF
TGTGCCAGCAGCCCGACAGGGGTCCAGCAGTACTTC
>TRBV28|TRBJ2-7|few|TRBD2
CASSRWTSGGHPDKYSSEQYF
TGTGCCAGCAGTCGATGGACTAGCGGGGGGCACCCGGACAAGTACTCGTCCGAGCAGTACTTC
>TRBV12-3/TRBV12-4|TRBJ1-2|few|-
CASTPDRNYGYTF
TGTGCCAGCACCCCTGACAGAAACTATGGCTACACCTTC
>TRBV4-3|TRBJ2-7|many|TRBD1
CASSQEGQGPYEQYF
TGCGCCAGCAGCCAAGAGGGACAGGGGCCCTACGAGCAGTACTTC
>TRBV11-2|TRBJ1-1|-|TRBD1
CASSATGTHTEAFF
TGTGCCAGCAGCGCGACAGGGACGCACACTGAAGCTTTCTTT
>TRBV5-1|TRBJ2-7|many|TRBD1
CASSLQGGPYEQYF
TGCGCCAGCAGCCTACAGGGGGGCCCCTACGAGCAGTACTTC
>TRBV24-1|TRBJ2-1|many|TRBD1
CATRAGGGEQFF
TGTGCCACGCGGGCAGGGGGTGGTGAGCAGTTCTTC
>TRBV9|TRBJ2-5|few|TRBD2
CASTRNPGLAGGLETQYF
TGTGCCAGCACCAGAAACCCGGGACTAGCGGGGGGGCTCGAGACCCAGTACTTC
>TRBV12-2|TRBJ2-3|many|-
CASRLLPWDRVGDTQYF
TGTGCAAGTCGCTTACTGCCTTGGGACAGGGTAGGAGATACGCAGTATTTT
>TRBV20-1|TRBJ1-2|-|TRBD1
CSAIYRGPKGGYTF
TGCAGTGCTATCTACAGGGGCCCCAAAGGGGGCTACACCTTC
>TRBV7-2|TRBJ2-3|many|-
CASSLAPTDTQYF
TGTGCCAGCAGCTTAGCCCCCACAGATACGCAGTATTTT
>TRBV29-1|TRBJ1-3|few|-
CSVVIPEAGNTIYF
TGCAGCGTTGTAATTCCGGAGGCTGGAAACACCATATATTTT
>TRBV5-1|TRBJ2-3|few|TRBD2
CASSASGGLSTDTQYF
TGCGCCAGCAGCGCTAGCGGGGGCCTCAGCACAGATACGCAGTATTTT
>TRBV7-9|TRBJ1-1|-|-
CASSPEGVGWTEAFF
TGTGCCAGCAGCCCAGAGGGGGTAGGATGGACTGAAGCTTTCTTT
>TRBV7-3|TRBJ1-5|few|-
CASSSPLGQHHRYNQPQHF
TGTGCCAGCAGCTCCCCCCTAGGTCAGCATCACAGATACAATCAGCCCCAGCATTTT
>TRBV7-2|TRBJ2-2|-|-
CAWERRGQNTGELFF
TGTGCTTGGGAACGGCGGGGACAGAACACCGGGGAGCTGTTTTTT
>TRBV6-5|TRBJ2-7|many|TRBD1
CASSYDFRQGRPYEQYF
TGTGCCAGCAGTTACGATTTTCGACAGGGGAGACCCTACGAGCAGTACTTC
>TRBV20-1|TRBJ2-3|few|-
CSARDSWTESDDTDTQYF
TGCAGTGCTAGAGATTCCTGGACAGAATCGGACGACACAGATACGCAGTATTTT
>TRBV4-3|TRBJ1-4|few|-
CASSQELRATNEKLFF
TGCGCCAGCAGCCAAGAACTAAGGGCTACTAATGAAAAACTGTTTTTT
>TRBV28|TRBJ1-1|many|-
CASRVQDTEAFF
TGTGCCAGCAGGGTCCAGGACACTGAAGCTTTCTTT
>TRBV7-9|TRBJ1-1|few|TRBD1
CASSFLRTGGAEAFF
TGTGCCAGCAGCTTTCTGAGAACAGGGGGCGCCGAAGCTTTCTTT